The T cell receptor beta chain under discussion was sequenced for a study of cytomegalovirus exposure and HLA in healthy donors (TCRdb year 2017). As for the study more broadly: In an earlier analysis of 587 of the donors, 250 to 350 Gb of sequence data and some 120 million unique TCR beta sequences from about 190 million T cells were reported. Donor age, sex, ethnicity and CMV serostatus were compiled alongside the repertoire data. HLA typing covered class I and class II loci at four-digit resolution. To predict cytomegalovirus infection status, the study combined high-throughput TCR immunosequencing, statistical association of individual TCRs with disease status, and machine learning. Rather than drawing on any new phenotypic data, the later analysis identified candidate immune exposures from TCR beta sequences and the way those sequences occurred across donors. Roughly 300 gigabases of sequencing data and 91 million or so unique TCR sequences made up an early release that covered several hundred HLA-typed donors. Of the approximately 400 genotyped donors, 80% to 90% were placed in the genetic ancestry cluster associated with self-reported Caucasian donors. About five DR-DQ haplotypes were treated as single units for association and clustering because of strong linkage in the cohort. The study used immunosequencing to profile the T cell repertoires of several hundred subjects and linked those repertoires to cytomegalovirus serostatus. The number of typed donors differed by locus: about 620-640 for A, B, C, DRB1 and DQB1; 522 for DQA1; approximately 610 for DPA1; and about 450 for DPB1. In a later genetic analysis, genome-wide SNP genotypes for about 60% of the 666 donors were used, and that subset was treated as a discovery cohort. An earlier analysis of 450 to 750 of the donors used high-throughput TCR beta sequencing to judge whether each TCR beta V gene segment behaved as functional or pseudogenic. Besides the first cohort of around 700 subjects, a separate validation cohort made up of 90 to 150 different subjects was used. Among around 400 genotyped donors of the cohort, an average of approximately 200,000 unique TCR beta nucleotide sequences was sequenced per donor, of which 15% to 20% were non-productive. All discovery cohort repertoires had been generated on a single sequencing platform. The study was designed to test whether signatures of past pathogen exposure could be identified by cataloging public T cell receptors. To study patterns of TCR occurrence, a later analysis re-analyzed previously published TCR beta repertoires from several hundred donors and added high-resolution HLA genotyping. What the work shows at the level of the full study, not this receptor alone: Approximately 18 rarely observed V segments, including chromosome 9 orphons, were excluded from the earlier analysis of about 600 of the donors because counts were too low. CMV serostatus was the only immune exposure information available for the cohort. Roughly uniform sequencing depth across donors was assumed in presence/absence analyses, although this assumption may not hold. A later analysis found that TCR association rates varied across HLA loci, with DRB1 alleles showing the most associated TCRs and HLA-C alleles the fewest. The study listed 170 or so TCR beta chains as associated with cytomegalovirus. In an earlier analysis of about 540 of the donors, most TCR beta V segments were observed in productive rearrangements about 87% or about 30% of the time, broadly matching IMGT annotations. Only TCR beta chains were sequenced in this cohort, and the absence of alpha or paired-chain data limited detectable features. An association between a missense DCLRE1C variant and V-gene and J-gene trimming of TCR beta chains was found in a later genetic analysis and replicated in an independent cohort. Because some donors lacked HLA typing at each locus, the association tests relied only on the typed subset. The authors suggested that the approach could potentially be extended to other disease states and immunological phenotypes. When HLA alleles, especially DR and DQ, strongly co-occurred, TCR associations were difficult to assign to individual alleles. Correlated functional status among segregating V segments might be attributable to linkage disequilibrium, but an unknown experimental factor could not be ruled out. At a false discovery rate of 0.05, a later analysis linked fewer than 20,000 TCR beta sequences to specific HLA alleles. A cluster of highly shared sequence variants was judged likely to represent a technical artifact of the sequencing pipeline. A further reported finding was that TCR beta sequences accurately predicted the HLA-A and HLA-B alleles for most subjects in the first cohort. A few of the identified cytomegalovirus-associated TCR beta chains were confirmed in vitro to be specific for cytomegalovirus antigens. In a later analysis, HLA-associated TCR beta chains showed more clonal expansion and lower generation probabilities than non-associated chains that were equally common. A later analysis reported that several top co-occurrence clusters appeared linked to parvovirus B19, influenza, CMV and Epstein-Barr virus. According to a later genetic analysis, donors in an Asian-associated ancestry cluster had fewer N-insertions in productive TCRs than the approximately 700-donor mean. A later analysis found that most CMV-associated TCR beta chains appeared HLA-restricted, with HLA associations seemingly driven largely by CMV exposure. The classifier was reported to diagnose cytomegalovirus status with high specificity and sensitivity in both the original and validation cohorts. Most TCR sequences were observed very rarely across donors, whereas some public TCRs were present in many individuals. Because the 87-base-pair reads could not distinguish some IMGT-functional V segments, including TRBV6-2 and TRBV6-3, those segments were excluded.

The cohort was made up of 666 healthy bone marrow donors. Cohort members were all nominally healthy when sampled, although unrecorded immune exposures were likely present. The donor was CMV seronegative and belonged to the group of 350 or so seronegative cohort members. Every donor gave a peripheral blood sample, and the peripheral blood mononuclear cells from that sample were used for TCR beta sequencing. The Qiagen DNeasy Blood Extraction Kit was used to extract genomic DNA from the blood cell samples. The CDR3 goes from the cysteine to the phenylalanine over 14 residues. Only the CDR3 part of the read is kept: 42 bases, read in frame from the first base. From a lookup of the germline V gene, CDR1 and CDR2 are MNHEY and SVGAGI. Library generation was performed with the immunoSEQ multiplex PCR assay. A mixture of 60 forward primers for TCR Vbeta segments and 13 reverse primers for TCR Jbeta segments was used in the multiplex PCR. The CDR3 region of rearranged TCR beta genes was amplified from genomic DNA with a multiplex PCR assay. On the Illumina HiSeq System, the amplified TCR beta libraries were sequenced as 87-base-pair reads. The paper's data handling went like this. A later analysis counted about 80 million unique TCR beta chains across the 670 or so repertoires, and around 9.9 million of these chains were shared by at least two donors. Raw reads were error-corrected and collapsed into unique sequences with a nearest-neighbor algorithm that merged closely related sequences to remove PCR and sequencing errors. CDR3 sequences were aligned to IMGT reference sequences to assign V, D and J gene segments. Each retained sequence needed at least a six-nucleotide match to both a V gene segment and a J gene segment. A rearrangement counted as productive if the CDR3 had no stop codons and remained in frame with V and J, and every other rearrangement counted as non-productive. CDR3 was defined according to IMGT convention as the region running from the second conserved V-encoded cysteine to the conserved J-encoded phenylalanine. The earlier analysis of about 590 of the donors excluded sequences that lacked an unambiguous match to a single V gene segment. In an earlier analysis of 450 to 750 of the donors, a V segment was called functional when productive rearrangements were above 56.7%, and segregating when the standard deviation between donors exceeded 5%. A statistical classification framework was built to diagnose cytomegalovirus status from the catalog of TCR beta chain sequences. V and J gene assignment, in a later analysis, came from comparing TCR nucleotide sequences with IMGT/GENE-DB human TR gene sequences. A later analysis assigned CDR3 sequences and most-parsimonious VDJ recombination scenarios with the TCRdist pipeline. A later analysis defined each TCR beta chain by its CDR3 amino acid sequence plus V-gene family, and excluded reads lacking a unique V-gene family. A later analysis removed 592 highly shared, low-generation-probability nucleotide sequences to deal with suspected cross-contamination and a sequencing artifact. In a later analysis, a clonal expansion index was calculated for each public chain from normalized within-repertoire ranks of inferred template counts. Generation probabilities in a later analysis came from a VDJ recombination model fitted to out-of-frame rearrangements, and those results were checked against IGoR. In a later analysis, TCR-TCR, TCR-HLA and TCR-CMV co-occurrence was scored with hypergeometric tests, and a repertoire-size bias correction was applied to TCR pairs. In a later analysis, false discovery rates were estimated by permuting HLA or CMV assignments 20 times. A later analysis grouped co-occurring TCRs with DBSCAN, adding TCRdist sequence similarity when clustering within HLA-allele-positive subsets. For co-occurrence clustering, repertoires with fewer than 30,000 or more than 120,000 public chains were excluded, along with five repertoires with anomalous nucleotide sharing. TCRdb took this table from immuneACCESS and kept in-frame rearrangements with V and J called. Such tables lack part of the clones; where checked against another copy, unresolved V genes explain under half of the gap, and the rest is unexplained. V and J calls and clone size are those listed in that table; D and trimming were worked out from the DNA. Recorded for this sample are 150,000 to 200,000 clones; roughly 84% of them occurred a single time. Together, the top ten hold approximately 0.25% of the sample.

Worth noting for this clone: Its antigen target is currently unknown. No base-level quality is on record; no much larger clone is a single base apart.

The chain joins TRBV6-5 to TRBJ2-5; the D gene is not confidently resolved. The better agreement between TRBJ2-7 and the DNA end casts doubt on the J call. Sequencing was performed on PBMCs. The sequence derives from a boy between 10 and 17 years old in good health and CMV-seronegative. The CDR3 protein is CASSLYVEYYEQYF. The DNA sequence is as follows: TGTGCCAGCAGTTTATATGTAGAGTACTACGAGCAGTACTTC.